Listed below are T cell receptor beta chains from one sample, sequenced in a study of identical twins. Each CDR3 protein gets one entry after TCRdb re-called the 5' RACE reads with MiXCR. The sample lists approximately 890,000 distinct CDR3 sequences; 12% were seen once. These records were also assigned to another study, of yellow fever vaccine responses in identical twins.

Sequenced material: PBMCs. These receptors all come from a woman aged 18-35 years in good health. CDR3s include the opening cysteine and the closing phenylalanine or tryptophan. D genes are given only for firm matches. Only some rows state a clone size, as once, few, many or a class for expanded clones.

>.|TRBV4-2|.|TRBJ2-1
CASSQALGEKLLNEQFF
TGTGCCAGCAGCCAGGCACTCGGGGAGAAGTTATTGAATGAGCAGTTCTTC
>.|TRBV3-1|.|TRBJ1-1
CASSQGNRNTEAFF
TGTGCCAGCAGCCAAGGTAACAGAAACACTGAAGCTTTCTTT
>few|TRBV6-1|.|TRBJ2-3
CASRETRGPTDTQYF
TGTGCCAGCAGGGAGACTAGAGGACCCACAGATACGCAGTATTTT
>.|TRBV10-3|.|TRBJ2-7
CAISGLRDNYEQYF
TGTGCCATCAGTGGACTCCGGGACAACTACGAGCAGTACTTC
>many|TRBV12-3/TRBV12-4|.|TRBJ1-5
CASSGSGSEPQHF
TGTGCCAGCAGTGGTTCAGGGTCCGAGCCCCAGCATTTT
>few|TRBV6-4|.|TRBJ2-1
CASSDLQTNEQFF
TGTGCCAGCAGTGACCTCCAGACGAATGAGCAGTTCTTC
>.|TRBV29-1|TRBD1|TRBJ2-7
CSVATGASYEQYF
TGCAGCGTCGCTACAGGGGCTAGTTACGAGCAGTACTTC
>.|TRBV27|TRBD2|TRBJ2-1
CASSPTSVIPRNEQFF
TGTGCCAGCAGTCCCACTAGCGTCATCCCCCGCAATGAGCAGTTCTTC
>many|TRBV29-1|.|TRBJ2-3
CSVQLLGDTQYF
TGCAGCGTTCAGTTACTAGGAGATACGCAGTATTTT
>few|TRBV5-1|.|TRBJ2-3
CASRLEGSSTDTQYF
TGCGCCAGCAGACTGGAGGGCAGTAGCACAGATACGCAGTATTTT
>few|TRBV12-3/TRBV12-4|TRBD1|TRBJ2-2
CASSPLPGTGAGELFF
TGTGCCAGCAGTCCCCTCCCCGGGACAGGGGCCGGGGAGCTGTTTTTT
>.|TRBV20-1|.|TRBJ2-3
CSANPPESTDTQYF
TGCAGTGCTAACCCGCCGGAAAGCACAGATACGCAGTATTTT
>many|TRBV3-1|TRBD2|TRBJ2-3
CASSQGLAGPADTQYF
TGTGCCAGCAGCCAGGGACTAGCGGGGCCTGCAGATACGCAGTATTTT
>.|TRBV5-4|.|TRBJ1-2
CASSLYSPYLTASPISNYGYTF
TGTGCCAGCAGCTTGTACAGCCCATATCTAACCGCTTCACCCATATCTAACTATGGCTACACCTTC
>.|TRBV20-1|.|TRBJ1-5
CSAQRAGGSNQPQHF
TGCAGTGCTCAAAGGGCGGGTGGGAGCAATCAGCCCCAGCATTTT
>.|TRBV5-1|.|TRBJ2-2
CASSPTLGGGELFF
TGCGCCAGCAGCCCGACGCTGGGAGGCGGGGAGCTGTTTTTT
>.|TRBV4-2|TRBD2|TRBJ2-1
CASSQSSGAGGLNEQFF
TGTGCCAGCAGCCAATCCTCGGGAGCGGGAGGACTGAATGAGCAGTTCTTC
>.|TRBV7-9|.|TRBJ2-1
CASTHSWEQFF
TGTGCCAGCACGCATTCCTGGGAGCAGTTCTTC
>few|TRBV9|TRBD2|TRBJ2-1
CASSDETYGRGRNEQFF
TGTGCCAGCAGCGACGAAACCTACGGGAGGGGTAGAAATGAGCAGTTCTTC
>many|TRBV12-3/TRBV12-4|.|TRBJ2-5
CASSRDPPGSIYQETQYF
TGTGCCAGCAGTCGGGACCCCCCGGGGTCGATATACCAAGAGACCCAGTACTTC
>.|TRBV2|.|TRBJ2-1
CASTEGIGSYNEQFF
TGTGCCAGCACGGAGGGTATTGGCTCCTACAATGAGCAGTTCTTC
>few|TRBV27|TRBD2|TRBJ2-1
CASLRLAGDNEQFF
TGTGCCAGCTTGCGACTAGCGGGGGACAATGAGCAGTTCTTC
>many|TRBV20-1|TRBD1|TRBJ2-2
CSARAVNRGDTGELFF
TGCAGTGCTAGAGCTGTTAACAGGGGGGACACCGGGGAGCTGTTTTTT
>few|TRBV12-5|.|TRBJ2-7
CASGSHYEQYF
TGTGCTAGTGGTTCCCACTACGAGCAGTACTTC
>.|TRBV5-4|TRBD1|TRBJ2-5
CASSLKLLPLNQRQGETQETQYF
TGTGCCAGCAGCTTGAAGCTTTTACCTCTAAACCAACGACAGGGAGAAACCCAAGAGACCCAGTACTTC
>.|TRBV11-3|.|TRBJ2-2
CASSLESSTGTGELFF
TGTGCCAGCAGCTTAGAATCTTCTACAGGAACCGGGGAGCTGTTTTTT
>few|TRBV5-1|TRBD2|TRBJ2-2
CASSPRTSDSTGELFF
TGCGCCAGCAGCCCCCGGACTAGCGACAGCACCGGGGAGCTGTTTTTT
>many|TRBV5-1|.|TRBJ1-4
CASSLGGTSSTNEKLFF
TGCGCCAGCAGCTTGGGGGGGACATCATCAACTAATGAAAAACTGTTTTTT
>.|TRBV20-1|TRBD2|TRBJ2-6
CSAPEVAGISGANVLTF
TGCAGTGCGCCCGAGGTAGCGGGAATCTCTGGGGCCAACGTCCTGACTTTC
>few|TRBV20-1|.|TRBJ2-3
CSAPVATQYF
TGCAGTGCCCCGGTGGCTACGCAGTATTTT
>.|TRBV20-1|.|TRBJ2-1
CSSKGSPGDEQFF
TGCAGTTCAAAAGGGAGCCCGGGGGATGAGCAGTTCTTC
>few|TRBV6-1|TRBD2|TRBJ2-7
CASSPPWSGTSYEQYF
TGTGCCAGCAGTCCGCCCTGGAGCGGGACTTCCTACGAGCAGTACTTC
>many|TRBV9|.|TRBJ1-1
CASSPLGGANTEAFF
TGTGCCAGCAGCCCCTTGGGAGGAGCGAACACTGAAGCTTTCTTT
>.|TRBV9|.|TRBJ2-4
CASSVGEGGTDAKLAKNIQYF
TGTGCCAGCAGCGTTGGAGAGGGGGGGACAGACGCAAAGCTAGCCAAAAACATTCAGTACTTC
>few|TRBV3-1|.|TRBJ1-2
CASSLRTDNYGYTF
TGTGCCAGCAGCCTAAGGACCGATAACTATGGCTACACCTTC
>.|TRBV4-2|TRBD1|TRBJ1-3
CASSQDVTGVFIGNTIYF
TGTGCCAGCAGCCAAGATGTGACAGGGGTATTCATAGGAAACACCATATATTTT
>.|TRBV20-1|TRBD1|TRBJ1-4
CSAEDRVGEKLFF
TGCAGTGCTGAGGACAGGGTGGGAGAAAAACTGTTTTTT
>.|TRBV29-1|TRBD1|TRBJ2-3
CSVEFSGTESTDTQYF
TGCAGCGTTGAATTCTCCGGGACAGAGAGCACAGATACGCAGTATTTT
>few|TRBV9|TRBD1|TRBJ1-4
CASSERGGGTANEKLFF
TGTGCCAGCAGCGAGAGGGGAGGCGGGACAGCTAATGAAAAACTGTTTTTT
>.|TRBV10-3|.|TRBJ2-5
CAVGPGRETQYF
TGTGCCGTAGGACCCGGGCGGGAGACCCAGTACTTC
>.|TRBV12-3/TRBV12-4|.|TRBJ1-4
CASRQDGVATNEKLFF
TGTGCCAGCAGGCAAGACGGGGTGGCAACTAATGAAAAACTGTTTTTT
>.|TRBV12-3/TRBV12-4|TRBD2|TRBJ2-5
CASSSLLAGGLETQYF
TGTGCCAGCAGTTCCTTACTAGCGGGAGGGCTAGAGACCCAGTACTTC
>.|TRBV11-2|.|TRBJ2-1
CASSPRDFSSYNEQFF
TGTGCCAGCAGCCCCCGGGACTTTAGCTCCTACAATGAGCAGTTCTTC
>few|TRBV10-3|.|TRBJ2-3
CAISATSRGGTDTQYF
TGTGCCATCAGTGCCACTAGCAGGGGGGGCACAGATACGCAGTATTTT
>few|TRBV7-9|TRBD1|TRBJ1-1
CASSLGPGGGTEAFF
TGTGCCAGCAGCTTAGGGCCAGGGGGAGGCACTGAAGCTTTCTTT
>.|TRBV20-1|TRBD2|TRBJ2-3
CSASSGGQHTDTQYF
TGCAGTGCTTCTAGCGGGGGCCAACACACAGATACGCAGTATTTT
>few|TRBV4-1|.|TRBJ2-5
CASSQVGIGRETQYF
TGCGCCAGCAGCCAAGTCGGGATCGGCAGGGAGACCCAGTACTTC
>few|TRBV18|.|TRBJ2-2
CASSPLANTGELFF
TGTGCCAGCTCACCCCTAGCGAACACCGGGGAGCTGTTTTTT
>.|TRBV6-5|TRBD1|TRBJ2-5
CASSYWTGVYQETQYF
TGTGCCAGCAGTTACTGGACAGGGGTCTATCAAGAGACCCAGTACTTC
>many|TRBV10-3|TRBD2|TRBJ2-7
CALGLAGYEQYF
TGTGCCTTAGGACTAGCAGGCTACGAGCAGTACTTC